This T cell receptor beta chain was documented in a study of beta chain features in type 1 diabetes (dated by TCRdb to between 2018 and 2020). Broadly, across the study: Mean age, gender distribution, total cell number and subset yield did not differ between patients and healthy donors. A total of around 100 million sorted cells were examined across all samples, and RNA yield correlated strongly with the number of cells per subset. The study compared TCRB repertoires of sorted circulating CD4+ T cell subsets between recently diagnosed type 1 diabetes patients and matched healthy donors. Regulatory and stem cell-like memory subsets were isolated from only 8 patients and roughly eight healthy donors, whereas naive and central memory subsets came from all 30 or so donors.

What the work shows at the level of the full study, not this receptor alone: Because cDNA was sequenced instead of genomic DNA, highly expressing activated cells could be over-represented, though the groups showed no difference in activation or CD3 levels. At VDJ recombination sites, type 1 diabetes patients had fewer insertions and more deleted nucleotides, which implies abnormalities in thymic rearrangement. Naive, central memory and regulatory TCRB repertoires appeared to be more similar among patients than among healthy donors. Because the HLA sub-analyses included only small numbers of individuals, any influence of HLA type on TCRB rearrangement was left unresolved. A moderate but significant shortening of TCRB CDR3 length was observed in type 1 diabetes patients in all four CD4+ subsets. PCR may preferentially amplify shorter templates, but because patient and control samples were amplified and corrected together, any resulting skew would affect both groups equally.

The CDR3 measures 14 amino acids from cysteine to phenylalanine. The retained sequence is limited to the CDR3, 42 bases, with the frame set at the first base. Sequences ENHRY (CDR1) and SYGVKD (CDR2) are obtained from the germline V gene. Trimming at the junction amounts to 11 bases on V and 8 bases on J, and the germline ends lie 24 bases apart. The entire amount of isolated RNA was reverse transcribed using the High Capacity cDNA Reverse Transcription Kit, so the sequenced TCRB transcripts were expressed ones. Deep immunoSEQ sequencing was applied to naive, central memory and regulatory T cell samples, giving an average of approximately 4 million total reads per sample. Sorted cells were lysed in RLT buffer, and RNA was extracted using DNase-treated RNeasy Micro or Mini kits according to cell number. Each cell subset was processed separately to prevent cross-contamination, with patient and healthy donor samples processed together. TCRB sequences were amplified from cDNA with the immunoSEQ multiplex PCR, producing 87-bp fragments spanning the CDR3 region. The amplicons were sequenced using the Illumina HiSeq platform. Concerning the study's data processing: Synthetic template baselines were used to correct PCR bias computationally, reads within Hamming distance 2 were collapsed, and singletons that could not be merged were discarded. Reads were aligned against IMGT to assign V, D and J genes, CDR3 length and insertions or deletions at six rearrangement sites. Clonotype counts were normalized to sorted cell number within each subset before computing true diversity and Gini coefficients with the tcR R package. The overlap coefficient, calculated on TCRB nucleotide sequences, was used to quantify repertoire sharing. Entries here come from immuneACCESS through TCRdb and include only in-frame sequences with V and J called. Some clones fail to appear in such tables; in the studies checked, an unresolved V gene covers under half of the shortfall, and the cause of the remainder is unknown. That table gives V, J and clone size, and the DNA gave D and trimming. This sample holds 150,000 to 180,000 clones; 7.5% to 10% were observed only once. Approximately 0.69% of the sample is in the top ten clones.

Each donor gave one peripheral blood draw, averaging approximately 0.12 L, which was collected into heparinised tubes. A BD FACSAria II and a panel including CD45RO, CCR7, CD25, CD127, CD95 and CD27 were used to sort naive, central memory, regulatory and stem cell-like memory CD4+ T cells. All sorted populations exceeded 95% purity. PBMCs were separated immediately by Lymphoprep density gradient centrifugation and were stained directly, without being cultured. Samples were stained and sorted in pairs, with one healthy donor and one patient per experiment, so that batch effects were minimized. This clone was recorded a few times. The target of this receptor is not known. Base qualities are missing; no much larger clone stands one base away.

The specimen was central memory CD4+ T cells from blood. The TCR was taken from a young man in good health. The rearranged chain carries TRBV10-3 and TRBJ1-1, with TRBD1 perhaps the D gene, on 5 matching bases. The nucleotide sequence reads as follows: TGTGCCTCCCAAGCGGGGCAAATCCAAAGGGAAGCTTTCTTT. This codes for CASQAGQIQREAFF.